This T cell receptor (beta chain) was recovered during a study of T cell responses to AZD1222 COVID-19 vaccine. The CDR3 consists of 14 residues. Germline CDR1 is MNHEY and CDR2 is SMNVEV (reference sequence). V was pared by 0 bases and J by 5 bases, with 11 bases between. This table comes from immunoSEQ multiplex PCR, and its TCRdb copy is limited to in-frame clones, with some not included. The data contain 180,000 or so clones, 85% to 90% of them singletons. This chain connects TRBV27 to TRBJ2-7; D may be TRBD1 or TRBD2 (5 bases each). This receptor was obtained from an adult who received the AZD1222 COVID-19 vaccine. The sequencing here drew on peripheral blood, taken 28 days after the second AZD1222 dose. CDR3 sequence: CASSLSGEFNEQYF. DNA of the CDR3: TGTGCCAGCAGTTTATCAGGGGAGTTCAACGAGCAGTACTTC.